These 20 T cell receptor beta chains were sequenced from one sample in a study of shared clonotypes between healthy human individuals. Data came from immunoSEQ multiplex PCR; TCRdb stores just in-frame clones and leaves some out. The table shows some 2.4 million clones, with 93% occurring only once. Material: naive CD4+ T cells from PBMCs. Described subset: CD45RA+ positively selected. The source of these receptors is a man younger than 30 in good health. Some clones in this sample may be carry-over from other donors' samples.

Concerning this clone itself: Other DNA sequences from this sample encode an identical CDR3 as well. The J gene is TRBJ2-7, the V gene TRBV11-2; possible D gene TRBD2, 5 bases. Trimming left V 1 base short and J 3 bases short, with 7 bases between. Germline loops: CDR1 SGHAT, CDR2 FQNNGV. The CDR3 has 13 amino acids. The chain's CDR3 is CASSLGGLYEQYF. The CDR3 DNA sequence: TGTGCCAGCAGCTTAGGCGGACTCTACGAGCAGTACTTC.

The gene calls are TRBV14 and TRBJ2-3; D is uncertain. The CDR3 covers 15 residues. V was shortened by 1 base and J by 4 bases, with 12 bases between the two germline ends. The germline CDR1 and CDR2 sequences are SGHDN and FVKESK. CDR3 coding DNA: TGTGCCAGCAGCCAAGGACTGTTCAATTCAGATACGCAGTATTTT. Amino acid sequence: CASSQGLFNSDTQYF.

This clone was detected once. V usage is TRBV7-2 and J usage is TRBJ2-7, with 10 bases identical to TRBD1. The length of the CDR3 is 15 residues. Losses at the gene ends were 3 bases for V and 2 bases for J; bases not matched to a gene: 4. Germline CDR1 and CDR2: SGHTA and FQGNSA. The CDR3: CASSLGQGTTYEQYF. CDR3 bases: TGTGCCAGCAGCTTGGGACAGGGGACAACCTACGAGCAGTACTTC.

The V and J genes are TRBV2 and TRBJ2-7, with a weak D call TRBD1 (6 bases). Trimming took 4 bases from V and 3 from J, leaving 16 bases between them. This CDR3 has 15 residues. Germline V lookup: CDR1 SNHLY, CDR2 FYNNEI. The CDR3 DNA is TGTGCCAGCAGTGCCCGAACAGGGTACCACTACGAGCAGTACTTC. Protein: CASSARTGYHYEQYF.

This chain links TRBV25-1 with TRBJ1-1; D call uncertain. The CDR3 length is 11 residues. From germline, CDR1 is MGHDK and CDR2 SYGVNS. The V end lost 3 bases, the J end lost 4 bases, and 3 bases lay between the germline ends. Written as DNA, the CDR3 is TGTGCCAGCAGTGACCCCACTGAAGCTTTCTTT. Protein sequence: CASSDPTEAFF.

Regarding this clone: The sample has other DNA sequences that encode this CDR3 too. The chain combines TRBV5-6 with TRBJ1-3; D uncertain. V dropped 2 bases and J dropped 4 bases, with 4 bases sitting between them. The germline CDR1 and CDR2 sequences are SGHDT and YYEEEE. The CDR3 spans 12 residues. The CDR3: CASSLVGNTIYF. The CDR3 coding sequence is TGTGCCAGCAGCTTAGTAGGAAACACCATATATTTT.

This chain uses TRBV30 with TRBJ1-6; D might be TRBD1 (5 bases). The CDR3 sequence is 14 residues long. V was shortened by 7 bases and J by 3 bases, with 13 bases between the two germline ends. Germline V gives CDR1 GTSNPN, CDR2 SVGIG (reference sequence). The CDR3 sequence is CASTATNYNSPLHF. The CDR3 DNA reads TGTGCCTCGACAGCAACCAACTATAATTCACCCCTCCACTTT.

The chain couples TRBV9 to TRBJ2-1; 7 bases agree with TRBD2. V lost 4 bases and J lost 4; bases outside the gene matches: 11. Germline CDR1 reads SGDLS; CDR2 reads YYNGEE. The CDR3 is made up of 16 amino acids. The CDR3 bases are TGTGCCAGCAGCAAACAACTAGCGCCCTCATACAATGAGCAGTTCTTC. As protein: CASSKQLAPSYNEQFF.

The chain recombines TRBV19 with TRBJ1-4; D is ambiguous. Germline CDR1 LNHDA, CDR2 SQIVND (reference sequence). The CDR3 has 14 residues. Trimming pared 0 bases from V and 7 bases from J, leaving 9 bases between. The CDR3 spells CASSIDYHSEKLFF. Written as DNA, the CDR3 is TGTGCCAGTAGTATAGATTACCACTCTGAAAAACTGTTTTTT.

The chain employs TRBV5-6 and TRBJ1-5; D is undetermined. The CDR3 sequence is 16 residues long. Trimming removed 1 base at V and 0 bases at J, with 11 bases between. CDR1 is SGHDT, CDR2 YYEEEE, per germline. The CDR3 DNA follows: TGTGCCAGCAGCTTGTTCGGGGAAAATAGCAATCAGCCCCAGCATTTT. The encoded protein is CASSLFGENSNQPQHF.

The chain uses TRBV13 and TRBJ1-1; possible D gene TRBD1, 5 bases. Germline CDR1 and CDR2: PRHDT and FYEKMQ (reference sequence). There are 16 residues in the CDR3. With 1 base removed from V and 1 base from J, the gap between germline ends came to 13 bases. The CDR3 coding sequence is TGTGCCAGCAGCTTAGTAGGGAGAAGGGGGAACACTGAAGCTTTCTTT. Its translation: CASSLVGRRGNTEAFF. The whole variable domain, remainder taken from reference TRBV13 and TRBJ1-1, is AAGVIQSPRHLIKEKRETATLKCYPIPRHDTVYWYQQGPGQDPQFLISFYEKMQSDKGSIPDRFSAQQFSDYHSELNMSSLELGDSALYFCASSLVGRRGNTEAFFGQGTRLTVV.

V is TRBV28 and J is TRBJ2-1, with 10 nucleotides matching TRBD2. Trimming cost V 6 bases and J 0 bases; bases outside gene matches: 17. CDR1 is MDHEN and CDR2 is SYDVKM in the germline V gene. The CDR3 spans 20 residues. CDR3 DNA sequence: TGTGCCAGCAGCCACCTCCGAGGACTAGCGGACGGGAGCTCCTACAATGAGCAGTTCTTC. Translated: CASSHLRGLADGSSYNEQFF.

The chain joins TRBV6-5 to TRBJ1-2; 9 bases agree with TRBD1. Germline V gene data show CDR1 as MNHEY and CDR2 as SVGAGI. CDR3 length equals 15 residues. V lost 0 bases to trimming and J lost 7 bases; unmatched junction nucleotides: 6. Here the CDR3 DNA reads TGTGCCAGCAGTTACTCCACACAGGGGGCTCGTGGCTACACCTTC. Translating gives CASSYSTQGARGYTF.

In its sample, this clone was seen once. This chain joins TRBV21-1 and TRBJ1-3. TRBV21-1 corresponds to a pseudogene. The CDR3 is made up of 16 amino acids. The CDR3 nucleotides read TGTGCCAGCCCCCTGGCGGTGCGATGGACTGGAAACACCATATATTTT. The encoded protein is CASPLAVRWTGNTIYF.

The V and J genes are TRBV2 and TRBJ2-3; 10 bases fit TRBD2. The CDR3 loop spans 18 amino acids. CDR1 SNHLY and CDR2 FYNNEI come from the germline V gene. Trimming cost V 7 bases and J 6 bases; bases outside gene matches: 19. The CDR3 DNA reads TGTGCCAGCAATGCACCCCAAGTGCTAGCGGGAGTTGGCGATACGCAGTATTTT. Protein: CASNAPQVLAGVGDTQYF.

The sample holds one count of this clone. CDR3 bases: TGTGCCAGCAGTGTTTACGCCAGCTCCTACGAGCAGTACTTC. Its protein product is CASSVYASSYEQYF. The genes are TRBV6-1 and TRBJ2-7; D is unresolved. This CDR3 has 14 residues. Germline V gene data show CDR1 as MNHNS and CDR2 as SASEGT. V was pared by 4 bases and J by 0 bases, with 10 bases between.

This clone appeared a single time. The rearrangement links TRBV5-1 to TRBJ2-4; D is possibly TRBD2 (6 bases). The CDR3 runs 14 residues. CDR1 SGHRS and CDR2 YFSETQ come from the germline V gene. Trimming shortened V by 5 bases and J by 5 bases, and 14 bases separated the two germline ends. As DNA, the CDR3 is TGCGCCAGCAGGCCAACGGGGGAGCAAAACATTCAGTACTTC. Translation gives CASRPTGEQNIQYF.

This chain joins TRBV9 and TRBJ2-3; no firm D call. There are 13 residues in the CDR3. Looked up from germline, CDR1 is SGDLS and CDR2 is YYNGEE. V gave up 4 bases and J gave up 3 bases, with 9 bases separating them. CDR3 in DNA: TGTGCCAGCAGCATCGGGCGGACAGATACGCAGTATTTT. Its translation: CASSIGRTDTQYF. Based on the CDR3 plus reference TRBV9 and TRBJ2-3, the full variable domain is DSGVTQTPKHLITATGQRVTLRCSPRSGDLSVYWYQQSLDQGLQFLIQYYNGEERAKGNILERFSAQQFPDLHSELNLSSLELGDSALYFCASSIGRTDTQYFGPGTRLTVL.

The chain employs TRBV19 and TRBJ1-5; TRBD1 is a possible D gene (5 bases). This CDR3 region has 13 residues. The germline V and J ends were trimmed by 10 bases and 11 bases, with 21 bases remaining between them. Looked up from germline, CDR1 is LNHDA and CDR2 is SQIVND (reference sequence). As DNA, the CDR3 is TGTGCCACCACACCAGGGAATCCAGGGACCCAGCATTTT. Translating gives CATTPGNPGTQHF.

The V call is TRBV14, the J call TRBJ2-1; no definite D call. The CDR3 is made up of 15 amino acids. Between the trimmed V and J ends, which lost 3 bases and 3 bases, there was a span of 12 bases. The germline V gene encodes CDR1 SGHDN and CDR2 FVKESK. The CDR3 protein is CASSHARSLYNEQFF. CDR3 DNA sequence: TGTGCCAGCAGCCATGCCAGGAGCCTCTACAATGAGCAGTTCTTC.